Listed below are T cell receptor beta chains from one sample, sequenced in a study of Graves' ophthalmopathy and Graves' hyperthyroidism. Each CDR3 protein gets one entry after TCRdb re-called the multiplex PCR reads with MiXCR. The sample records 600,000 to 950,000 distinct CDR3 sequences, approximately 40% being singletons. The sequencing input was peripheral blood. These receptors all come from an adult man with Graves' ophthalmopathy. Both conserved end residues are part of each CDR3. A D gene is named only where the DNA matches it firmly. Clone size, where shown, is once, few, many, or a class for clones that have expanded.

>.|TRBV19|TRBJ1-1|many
CASSEARNTEAFF
TGTGCCAGTAGTGAGGCGAGGAACACTGAAGCTTTCTTT
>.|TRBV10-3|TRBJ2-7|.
CASRVGNAYEQYF
TGTGCCAGCAGGGTGGGCAATGCCTACGAGCAGTACTTC
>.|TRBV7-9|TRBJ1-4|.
CASSLTGGSNEKLFF
TGTGCCAGCAGCTTAACTGGGGGCAGTAATGAAAAACTGTTTTTT
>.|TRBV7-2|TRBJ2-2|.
CASSLIGPPRSGELFF
TGTGCCAGCAGCTTAATAGGACCCCCAAGGAGCGGGGAGCTGTTTTTT
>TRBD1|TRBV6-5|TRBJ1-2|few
CASSYGDRTNYGYTF
TGTGCCAGCAGTTACGGGGACAGGACAAACTATGGCTACACCTTC
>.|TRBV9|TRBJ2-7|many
CASSVGAGMGSEQYF
TGTGCCAGCAGCGTAGGGGCAGGCATGGGTTCCGAGCAGTACTTC
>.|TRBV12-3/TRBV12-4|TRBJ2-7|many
CASRDPGGKQYF
TGTGCCAGCAGGGATCCAGGGGGGAAGCAGTACTTC
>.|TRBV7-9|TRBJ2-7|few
CASSSSGTYSYEQYF
TGTGCCAGCAGCTCCTCCGGGACTTACTCCTACGAGCAGTACTTC
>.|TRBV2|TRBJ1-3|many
CASRIQNAKGNTIYF
TGTGCCAGCAGGATCCAGAATGCGAAAGGAAACACCATATATTTT
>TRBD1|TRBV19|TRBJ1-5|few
CASTHLGGQGRVQPQHF
TGTGCCAGTACCCATTTAGGGGGACAGGGGCGAGTTCAGCCCCAGCATTTT
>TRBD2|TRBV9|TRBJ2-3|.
CASSVSGGLTDTQYF
TGTGCCAGCAGCGTAAGCGGGGGCCTCACAGATACGCAGTATTTT
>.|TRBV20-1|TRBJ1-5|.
CSARDRQYQPQHF
TGCAGTGCTAGAGATCGGCAGTATCAGCCCCAGCATTTT
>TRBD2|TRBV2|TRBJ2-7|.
CASSEGGGEDEQYF
TGTGCCAGCAGTGAAGGGGGAGGGGAGGACGAGCAGTACTTC
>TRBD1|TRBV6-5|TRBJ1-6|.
CGTRDRVNSPLHF
TGTGGTACCCGGGACAGGGTTAATTCACCCCTCCACTTT
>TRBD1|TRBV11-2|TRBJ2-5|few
CASSLDRVVETQYF
TGCGCCAGCAGCCTGGACAGGGTGGTGGAGACCCAGTACTTC
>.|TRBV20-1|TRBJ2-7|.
CSARRGDEQYF
TGCAGTGCTAGAAGAGGTGACGAGCAGTACTTC
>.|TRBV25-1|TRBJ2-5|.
CASSLYRAATYQETQYF
TGTGCCAGCAGTTTATATCGGGCCGCGACGTACCAAGAGACCCAGTACTTC
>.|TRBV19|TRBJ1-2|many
CASSIGGNNYGYTF
TGTGCCAGTAGTATCGGGGGAAATAACTATGGCTACACCTTC
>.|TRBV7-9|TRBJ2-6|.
CASSPGRGAGANVLTF
TGTGCCAGCAGTCCCGGTCGGGGAGCTGGGGCCAACGTCCTGACTTTC
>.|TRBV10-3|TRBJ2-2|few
CASSFSSSTGNTGELFF
TGTGCCAGCAGTTTCAGCTCTTCGACAGGCAACACCGGGGAGCTGTTTTTT
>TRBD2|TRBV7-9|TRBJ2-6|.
CASSLLAGANVLTF
TGTGCCAGCAGCCTACTAGCGGGGGCCAACGTCCTGACTTTC
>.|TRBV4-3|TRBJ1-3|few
CASSHLGQISGNTIYF
TGCGCCAGCAGCCACCTTGGACAGATCTCTGGAAACACCATATATTTT
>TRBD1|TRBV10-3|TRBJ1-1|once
CATGDRWNTEAFF
TGTGCCACAGGGGACAGGTGGAACACTGAAGCTTTCTTT
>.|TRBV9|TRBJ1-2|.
CASSVGQDLRYGYTF
TGTGCCAGCAGCGTAGGCCAGGACTTAAGATATGGCTACACCTTC
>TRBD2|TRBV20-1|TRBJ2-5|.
CSAGTSGQETQYF
TGCAGTGCTGGGACTAGCGGCCAAGAGACCCAGTACTTC
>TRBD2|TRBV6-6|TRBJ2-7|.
CASSGLAGGWEIQYF
TGTGCCAGCTCCGGACTAGCGGGGGGTTGGGAGATCCAGTACTTC
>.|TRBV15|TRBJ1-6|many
CATSRWPKGQDNSPLHF
TGTGCCACCAGCAGATGGCCCAAGGGGCAGGATAATTCACCCCTCCACTTT
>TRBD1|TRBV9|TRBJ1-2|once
CASSSSRQGGELNYGYTF
TGTGCCAGCAGCTCCTCGAGACAGGGGGGGGAGTTGAACTATGGCTACACCTTC
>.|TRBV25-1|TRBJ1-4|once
CASAVVGREPRELFF
TGTGCCAGCGCGGTGGTAGGGCGGGAACCCCGCGAGCTGTTTTTT
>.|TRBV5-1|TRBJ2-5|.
CASSSIPGAGETQYF
TGCGCCAGCAGCTCTATCCCTGGGGCCGGGGAGACCCAGTACTTC
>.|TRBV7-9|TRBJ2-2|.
CASSFPPGELFF
TGTGCCAGCAGCTTTCCCCCCGGGGAGCTGTTTTTT
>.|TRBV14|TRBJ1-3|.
CASSHRAVSGNTIYF
TGTGCCAGCAGCCACCGGGCAGTCTCTGGAAACACCATATATTTT
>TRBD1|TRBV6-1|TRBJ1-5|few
CASSDPTGGNQPQHF
TGTGCCAGCAGTGATCCGACAGGGGGTAATCAGCCCCAGCATTTT
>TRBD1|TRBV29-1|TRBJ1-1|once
CSVLDGTVEAFF
TGCAGCGTCCTAGACGGGACAGTTGAAGCTTTCTTT